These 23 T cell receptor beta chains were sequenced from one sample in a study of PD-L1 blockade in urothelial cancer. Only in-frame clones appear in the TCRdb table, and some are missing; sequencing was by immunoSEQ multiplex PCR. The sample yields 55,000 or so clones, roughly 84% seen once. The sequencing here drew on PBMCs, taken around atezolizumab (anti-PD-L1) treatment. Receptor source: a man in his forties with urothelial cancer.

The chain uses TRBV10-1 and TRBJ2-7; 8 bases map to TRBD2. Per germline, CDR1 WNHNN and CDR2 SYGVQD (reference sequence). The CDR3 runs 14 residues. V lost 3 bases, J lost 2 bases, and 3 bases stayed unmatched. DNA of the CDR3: TGCGCCAGCAGTGATGGTAGCGGGGCCTACGAGCAGTACTTC. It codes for CASSDGSGAYEQYF.

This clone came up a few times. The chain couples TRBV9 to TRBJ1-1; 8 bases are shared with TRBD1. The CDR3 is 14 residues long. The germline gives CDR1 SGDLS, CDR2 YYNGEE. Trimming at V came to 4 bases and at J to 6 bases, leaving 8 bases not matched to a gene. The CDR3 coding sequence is TGTGCCAGCAGCACTCCGGACAGGGACCCTGAAGCTTTCTTT. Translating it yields CASSTPDRDPEAFF. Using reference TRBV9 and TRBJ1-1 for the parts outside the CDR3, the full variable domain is DSGVTQTPKHLITATGQRVTLRCSPRSGDLSVYWYQQSLDQGLQFLIQYYNGEERAKGNILERFSAQQFPDLHSELNLSSLELGDSALYFCASSTPDRDPEAFFGQGTRLTVV.

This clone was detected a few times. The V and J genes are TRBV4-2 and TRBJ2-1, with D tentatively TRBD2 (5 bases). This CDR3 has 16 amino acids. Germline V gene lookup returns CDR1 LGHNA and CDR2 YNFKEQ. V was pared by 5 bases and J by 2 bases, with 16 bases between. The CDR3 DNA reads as TGTGCCAGCAGCAGAACCTCGGAGGAACCCTACAATGAGCAGTTCTTC. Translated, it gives CASSRTSEEPYNEQFF.

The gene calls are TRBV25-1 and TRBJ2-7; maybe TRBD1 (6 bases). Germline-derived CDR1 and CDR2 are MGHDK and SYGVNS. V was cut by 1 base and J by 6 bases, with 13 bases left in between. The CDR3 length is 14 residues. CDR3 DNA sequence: TGTGCCAGCAGTGAATCCAGAACAGGGATCGAGCAGTACTTC. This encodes CASSESRTGIEQYF.

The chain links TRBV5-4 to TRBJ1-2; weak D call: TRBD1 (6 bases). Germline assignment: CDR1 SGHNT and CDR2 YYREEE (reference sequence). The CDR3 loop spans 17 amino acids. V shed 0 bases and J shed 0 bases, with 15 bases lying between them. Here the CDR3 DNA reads TGTGCCAGCAGCTTGGGGGGCCTGCAGGGGACTAACTATGGCTACACCTTC. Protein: CASSLGGLQGTNYGYTF.

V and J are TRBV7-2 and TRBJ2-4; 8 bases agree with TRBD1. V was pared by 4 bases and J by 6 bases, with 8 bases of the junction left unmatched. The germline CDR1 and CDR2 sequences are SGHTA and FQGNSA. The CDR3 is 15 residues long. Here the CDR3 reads CASSSPDRGGNIQYF. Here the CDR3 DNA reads TGTGCCAGCAGCTCCCCCGACAGGGGAGGAAACATTCAGTACTTC.

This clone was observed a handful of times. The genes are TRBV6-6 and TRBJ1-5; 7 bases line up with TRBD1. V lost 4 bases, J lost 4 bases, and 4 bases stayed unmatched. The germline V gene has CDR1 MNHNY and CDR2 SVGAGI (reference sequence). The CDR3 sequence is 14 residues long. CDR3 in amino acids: CASSFGTENQPQHF. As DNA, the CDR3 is TGTGCCAGCAGTTTTGGGACAGAAAATCAGCCCCAGCATTTT.

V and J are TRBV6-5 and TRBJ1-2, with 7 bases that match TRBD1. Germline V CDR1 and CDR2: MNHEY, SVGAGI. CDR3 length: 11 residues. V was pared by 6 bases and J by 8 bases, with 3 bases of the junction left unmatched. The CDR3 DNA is TGTGCCAGCAGGTACAGGGGAGGCTACACCTTC. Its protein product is CASRYRGGYTF.

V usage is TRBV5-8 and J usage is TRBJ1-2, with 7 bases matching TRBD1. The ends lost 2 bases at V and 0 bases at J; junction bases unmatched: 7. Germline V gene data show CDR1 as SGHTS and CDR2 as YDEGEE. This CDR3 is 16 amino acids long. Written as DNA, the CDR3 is TGTGCCAGCAGCTTCCTGACAGGGCGAGCTAACTATGGCTACACCTTC. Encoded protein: CASSFLTGRANYGYTF.

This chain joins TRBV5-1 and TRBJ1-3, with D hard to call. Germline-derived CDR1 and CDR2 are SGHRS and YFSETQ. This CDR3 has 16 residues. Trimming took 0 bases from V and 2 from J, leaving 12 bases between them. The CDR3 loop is CASSLGSGNAGNTIYF. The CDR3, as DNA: TGCGCCAGCAGCTTGGGTTCAGGAAATGCTGGAAACACCATATATTTT.

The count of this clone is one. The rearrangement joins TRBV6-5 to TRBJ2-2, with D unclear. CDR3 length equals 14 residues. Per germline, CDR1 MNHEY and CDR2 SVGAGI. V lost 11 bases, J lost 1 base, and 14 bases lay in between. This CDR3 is CAAASRWNTGELFF. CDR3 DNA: TGTGCCGCAGCCTCCAGGTGGAACACCGGGGAGCTGTTTTTT.

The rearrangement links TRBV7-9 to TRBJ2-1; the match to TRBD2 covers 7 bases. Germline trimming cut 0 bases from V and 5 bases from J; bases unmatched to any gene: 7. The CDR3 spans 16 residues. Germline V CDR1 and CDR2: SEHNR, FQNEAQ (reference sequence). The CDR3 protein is CASSLAPLAVNNEQFF. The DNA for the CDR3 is TGTGCCAGCAGCTTAGCGCCCCTAGCGGTTAACAATGAGCAGTTCTTC.

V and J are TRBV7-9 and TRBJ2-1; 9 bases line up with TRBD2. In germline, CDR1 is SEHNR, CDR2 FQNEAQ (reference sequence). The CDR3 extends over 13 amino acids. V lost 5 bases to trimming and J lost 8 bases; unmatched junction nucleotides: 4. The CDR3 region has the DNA TGTGCCAGCAGCGCTGGGACTAGCCATGAGCAGTTCTTC. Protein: CASSAGTSHEQFF. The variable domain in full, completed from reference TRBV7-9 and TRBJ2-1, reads DTGVSQNPRHKITKRGQNVTFRCDPISEHNRLYWYRQTLGQGPEFLTYFQNEAQLEKSRLLSDRFSAERPKGSFSTLEIQRTEQGDSAMYLCASSAGTSHEQFFGPGTRLTVL.

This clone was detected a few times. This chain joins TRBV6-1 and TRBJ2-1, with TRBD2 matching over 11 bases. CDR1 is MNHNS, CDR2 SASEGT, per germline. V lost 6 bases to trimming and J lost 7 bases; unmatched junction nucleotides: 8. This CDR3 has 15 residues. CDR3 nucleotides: TGTGCCAGCAGAGCCTTTACTAGCGGGAGTAATGAGCAGTTCTTC. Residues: CASRAFTSGSNEQFF.

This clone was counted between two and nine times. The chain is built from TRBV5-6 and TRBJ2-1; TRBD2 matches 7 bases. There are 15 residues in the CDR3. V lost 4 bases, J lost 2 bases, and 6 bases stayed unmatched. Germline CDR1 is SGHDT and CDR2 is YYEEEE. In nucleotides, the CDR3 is TGTGCCAGCAGCGCGCGGGAGAGGGCCTACAATGAGCAGTTCTTC. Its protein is CASSARERAYNEQFF.

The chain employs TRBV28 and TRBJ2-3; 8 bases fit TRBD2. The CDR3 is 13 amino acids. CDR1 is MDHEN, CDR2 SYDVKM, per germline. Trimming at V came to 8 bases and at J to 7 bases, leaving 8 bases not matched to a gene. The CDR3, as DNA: TGTGCCAGCTGGGGCCGGGGGGGTAATACGCAGTATTTT. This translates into CASWGRGGNTQYF.

This CDR3 reads CASSGRSDTGELFF. DNA of the CDR3: TGTGCCAGCAGCGGCCGATCGGACACCGGGGAGCTGTTTTTT. The rearrangement uses TRBV9 and TRBJ2-2, with D unresolved. The CDR3 spans 14 residues. Germline loops: CDR1 SGDLS, CDR2 YYNGEE. V lost 3 bases and J lost 3, with 9 bases in between.

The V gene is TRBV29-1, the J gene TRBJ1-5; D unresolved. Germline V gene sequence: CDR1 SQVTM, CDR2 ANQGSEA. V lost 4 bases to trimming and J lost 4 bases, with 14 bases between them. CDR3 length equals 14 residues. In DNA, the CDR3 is TGCAGCGTTGTTGGGCCAGGCCCAAATCAGCCCCAGCATTTT. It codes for CSVVGPGPNQPQHF.

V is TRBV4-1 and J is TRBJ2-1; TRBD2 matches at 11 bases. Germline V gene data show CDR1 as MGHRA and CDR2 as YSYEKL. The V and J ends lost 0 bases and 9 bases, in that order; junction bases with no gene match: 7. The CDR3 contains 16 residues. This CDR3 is CASSQDFTSGSAEQFF. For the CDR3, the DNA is TGCGCCAGCAGCCAAGATTTCACTAGCGGGAGCGCTGAGCAGTTCTTC.

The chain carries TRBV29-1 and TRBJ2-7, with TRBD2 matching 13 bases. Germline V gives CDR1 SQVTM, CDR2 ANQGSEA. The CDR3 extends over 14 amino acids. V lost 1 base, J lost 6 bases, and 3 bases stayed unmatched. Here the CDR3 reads CSVEGGTSGIEQYF. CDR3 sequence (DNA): TGCAGCGTTGAAGGAGGGACTAGCGGGATCGAGCAGTACTTC.

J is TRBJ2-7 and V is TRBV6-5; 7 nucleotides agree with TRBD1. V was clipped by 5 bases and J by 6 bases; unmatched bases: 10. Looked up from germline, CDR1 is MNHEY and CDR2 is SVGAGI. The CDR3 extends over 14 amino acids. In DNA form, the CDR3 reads TGTGCCAGCAGTCCGACCGGGACAGACGGCGAGCAGTACTTC. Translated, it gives CASSPTGTDGEQYF.

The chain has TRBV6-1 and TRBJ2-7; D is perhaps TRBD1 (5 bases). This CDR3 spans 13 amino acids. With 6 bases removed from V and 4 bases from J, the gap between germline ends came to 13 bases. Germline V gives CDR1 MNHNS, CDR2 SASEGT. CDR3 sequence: CASSLQGPYEQYF. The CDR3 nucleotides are TGTGCCAGCAGCCTTCAGGGCCCTTACGAGCAGTACTTC.

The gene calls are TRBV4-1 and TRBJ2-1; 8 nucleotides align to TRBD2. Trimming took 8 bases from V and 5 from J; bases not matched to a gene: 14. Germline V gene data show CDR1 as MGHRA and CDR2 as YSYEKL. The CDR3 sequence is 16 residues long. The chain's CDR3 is CASSGPGTSRDNEQFF. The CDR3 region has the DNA TGCGCCAGCTCTGGCCCGGGGACTAGTCGGGACAATGAGCAGTTCTTC.